What follows are 24 T cell receptor beta chains derived from one specimen sequenced in a study of blood T cell repertoires in COVID-19. Clones were sequenced by immunoSEQ multiplex PCR, and TCRdb holds only the in-frame ones, with some missing. Of approximately 170,000 clones listed, 83% are singletons. Sequenced sample: PBMCs or T cells enriched from blood (not recorded which). The receptors originated from a woman aged 50 to 65 who had recovered from COVID-19.

CDR3 nucleotides: TGTGCCAGCAGCGTAGGGGTCGAGAGGATGGGGGGATCTGGAAACACCATATATTTT. Protein: CASSVGVERMGGSGNTIYF. This chain connects TRBV9 to TRBJ1-3; tentative D call: TRBD1 (5 bases). V gave up 0 bases and J gave up 1 base, with 20 bases separating them. Germline loops: CDR1 SGDLS, CDR2 YYNGEE. The CDR3 extends over 19 amino acids.

The V and J genes are TRBV6-1 and TRBJ1-5; D possibly corresponds to TRBD1 (5 bases). The CDR3 sequence is 15 residues long. Between the trimmed V and J ends, which lost 2 bases and 2 bases, there was a span of 10 bases. Germline CDR1 MNHNS, CDR2 SASEGT. CDR3 loop: CASSEQGSRNQPQHF. The DNA of the CDR3 is TGTGCCAGCAGTGAACAGGGAAGCCGCAATCAGCCCCAGCATTTT.

V and J are TRBV18 and TRBJ2-1; 9 positions agree with TRBD2. Germline-derived CDR1 and CDR2 are KGHSH and LQKENI. J lost 10 bases, V lost 2 bases, and 12 bases had no gene match. CDR3 length: 16 residues. CDR3 residues: CASSPRELAGAEEQFF. The CDR3 nucleotides read TGTGCCAGCTCACCAAGGGAGTTAGCGGGAGCGGAGGAGCAGTTCTTC.

The V gene is TRBV28, the J gene TRBJ1-1; a weak D match, TRBD1 (6 bases). V shed 2 bases and J shed 5 bases, with 21 bases lying between them. The CDR3 spans 17 residues. In germline, CDR1 is MDHEN, CDR2 SYDVKM. For the CDR3, the DNA is TGTGCCAGCAGTTTAGGGTCAACAGGGAGTCGTAGGACTGAAGCTTTCTTT. It encodes CASSLGSTGSRRTEAFF.

The rearrangement joins TRBV2 to TRBJ2-5; D may be TRBD2 (7 bases). Per germline, CDR1 SNHLY and CDR2 FYNNEI. The V end was cut by 2 bases, the J end by 2 bases, with 21 bases between. The CDR3 is made up of 18 amino acids. CDR3 sequence (DNA): TGTGCCAGCAGTGAAACTCGGGCCAGGGGAGGGTTTCAAGAGACCCAGTACTTC. Protein: CASSETRARGGFQETQYF.

The rearrangement links TRBV3-1 (or the pseudogene TRBV3-2) to TRBJ2-1, with D perhaps TRBD1 (5 bases). This CDR3 has 13 residues. From germline, CDR1 is LGHDT and CDR2 YNNKEL (reference sequence). Trimming shortened V by 2 bases and J by 10 bases, and 12 bases separated the two germline ends. Here the CDR3 reads CASSQRQGWEQFF. CDR3 nucleotide sequence: TGTGCCAGCAGCCAAAGGCAGGGATGGGAGCAGTTCTTC.

The V call is TRBV7-6, the J call TRBJ1-3, with 10 positions matching TRBD1. With 5 bases clipped from V and 4 bases from J, the junction kept 5 bases outside the gene matches. The CDR3 covers 15 residues. Germline values: CDR1 SGHVS, CDR2 FNYEAQ. CDR3 amino acids: CASSTTGGNGNTIYF. The CDR3 nucleotides read TGTGCCAGCAGCACGACAGGGGGCAACGGAAACACCATATATTTT. Full variable domain (rest looked up from reference TRBV7-6 and TRBJ1-3): GAGVSQSPRYKVTKRGQDVALRCDPISGHVSLYWYRQALGQGPEFLTYFNYEAQQDKSGLPNDRFSAERPEGSISTLTIQRTEQRDSAMYRCASSTTGGNGNTIYFGEGSWLTVV.

The rearrangement joins TRBV28 to TRBJ1-2; tentatively, D is TRBD1 (6 bases). CDR3 length equals 13 residues. The V end was cut by 2 bases, the J end by 8 bases, with 12 bases between. Germline CDR1 and CDR2: MDHEN and SYDVKM. The CDR3 protein is CASSLGDTRGYTF. The CDR3, as DNA: TGTGCCAGCAGTTTAGGGGACACGAGAGGCTACACCTTC.

CDR3: CASSLSGTSNQPQHF. CDR3 nucleotides: TGTGCCAGCAGCCTCAGCGGGACCTCCAATCAGCCCCAGCATTTT. The V gene is TRBV7-9, the J gene TRBJ1-5; tentative D call: TRBD1 (5 bases). From germline, CDR1 is SEHNR and CDR2 FQNEAQ (reference sequence). V was pared by 5 bases and J by 3 bases, with 14 bases between. This CDR3 has 15 amino acids.

The V gene is TRBV21-1, the J gene TRBJ2-2; the table's D call of TRBD2 was not tested on the DNA. TRBV21-1 is termed a pseudogene. CDR3 size: 16 residues. CDR3 loop: CASSLSGGADTGELFF. The CDR3 region has the DNA TGTGCCAGCAGCCTCAGCGGGGGGGCGGACACCGGGGAGCTGTTTTTT.

The gene calls are TRBV28 and TRBJ1-2; D gene ambiguous. The CDR3 has 17 residues. V dropped 4 bases and J dropped 0 bases, with 18 bases sitting between them. Germline V gene sequence: CDR1 MDHEN, CDR2 SYDVKM. As DNA, the CDR3 is TGTGCCAGCAGTTCCCTCGGGAATGACAACGCTAACTATGGCTACACCTTC. Protein product: CASSSLGNDNANYGYTF.

The chain joins TRBV3-1 (or the pseudogene TRBV3-2) to TRBJ2-3, with no clear D. The germline gives CDR1 LGHDT, CDR2 YNNKEL (reference sequence). Trimming removed 1 base at V and 6 bases at J, with 8 bases between. The length of the CDR3 is 13 residues. Here the CDR3 DNA reads TGTGCCAGCAGCCAAGGAGGCGCGGATACGCAGTATTTT. Amino acids: CASSQGGADTQYF.

V and J are TRBV12-3 or TRBV12-4 and TRBJ2-3, with 7 bases lining up with TRBD1. J gave up 0 bases and V 6 bases, and 0 bases lay outside the gene matches. The CDR3 consists of 13 residues. CDR3 nucleotides: TGTGCCAGCAGGGGACAGAGCACAGATACGCAGTATTTT. Translation: CASRGQSTDTQYF.

The chain employs TRBV15 and TRBJ1-1, with no clear D. Per the germline V gene, CDR1 is LNHNV and CDR2 is YYDKDF (reference sequence). Trimming stripped 0 bases from V and 1 base from J, with 15 bases between. The CDR3 length is 17 residues. The CDR3 nucleotides read TGTGCCACCAGCAGAGATTCAGTCGCCAGGTCGAACACTGAAGCTTTCTTT. This codes for CATSRDSVARSNTEAFF.

This rearrangement joins TRBV9 to TRBJ1-1; D not certain. CDR1 and CDR2 (germline): SGDLS, YYNGEE. V was trimmed by 2 bases and J by 5 bases, leaving 16 bases between them. The CDR3 sequence is 15 residues long. This chain's CDR3 is CASSVSVGRGTEAFF. The DNA for the CDR3 is TGTGCCAGCAGCGTTTCCGTCGGCAGAGGGACTGAAGCTTTCTTT. The full variable domain, its missing parts supplied by reference TRBV9 and TRBJ1-1, is DSGVTQTPKHLITATGQRVTLRCSPRSGDLSVYWYQQSLDQGLQFLIQYYNGEERAKGNILERFSAQQFPDLHSELNLSSLELGDSALYFCASSVSVGRGTEAFFGQGTRLTVV.

Turning to this clone: Different DNA sequences within this sample yield the same CDR3. The chain has TRBV27 and TRBJ2-1; 9 nucleotides line up with TRBD1. After removal of 5 bases from V and 6 bases from J, the junction contained 2 bases not matched to a gene. In germline, CDR1 is MNHEY, CDR2 SMNVEV (reference sequence). This CDR3 is built from 13 residues. The CDR3 DNA reads TGTGCCAGCAGTCTGACAGGGGGCAATGAGCAGTTCTTC. As protein: CASSLTGGNEQFF.

The rearrangement joins TRBV11-2 to TRBJ1-5; 7 bases are a match to TRBD1. CDR3 size: 15 residues. CDR1 and CDR2 from the germline V gene are SGHAT and FQNNGV. Trimming took 5 bases from V and 5 from J; bases not matched to a gene: 9. The CDR3 reads CASSRGGTEDQPQHF. Written as DNA, the CDR3 is TGTGCCAGCAGCCGCGGCGGGACAGAAGATCAGCCCCAGCATTTT.

The chain is built from TRBV5-1 and TRBJ2-1, with D perhaps TRBD1 (5 bases). V dropped 2 bases and J dropped 10 bases, with 13 bases sitting between them. There are 13 residues in the CDR3. CDR1 is SGHRS, CDR2 YFSETQ, per germline. CDR3 DNA sequence: TGCGCCAGCAGCTTAACAGGTTCCGGAGAGCAGTTCTTC. It specifies CASSLTGSGEQFF.

J is TRBJ1-1 and V is TRBV10-1, with TRBD1 as a possible D gene (6 bases). V was cut by 10 bases and J by 3 bases, with 18 bases left in between. CDR1 is WNHNN and CDR2 is SYGVQD in the germline V gene (reference sequence). CDR3 length equals 14 residues. The CDR3 bases are TGCGCCATCACTTGGGGGGGCATTGACACTGAAGCTTTCTTT. Translation gives CAITWGGIDTEAFF.

V usage is TRBV5-1 and J usage is TRBJ1-6, with D uncertain. Trimming cost V 7 bases and J 0 bases, with 17 bases left between them. This CDR3 comprises 17 residues. Germline CDR1 and CDR2: SGHRS and YFSETQ. CDR3 sequence reads: CASSRQSLSSYNSPLHF. The CDR3 nucleotides read TGCGCCAGCTCTAGGCAGTCACTTAGCTCCTATAATTCACCCCTCCACTTT.

The rearrangement links TRBV27 to TRBJ1-5; D possibly corresponds to TRBD1 (5 bases). This CDR3 is built from 15 residues. The germline V gene encodes CDR1 MNHEY and CDR2 SMNVEV (reference sequence). Trimming shortened V by 3 bases and J by 3 bases, and 12 bases separated the two germline ends. The CDR3 spells CASSLSRQPNQPQHF. CDR3 in DNA: TGTGCCAGCAGTTTGAGTAGACAGCCCAATCAGCCCCAGCATTTT.

This clone was seen a single time. The J gene is TRBJ1-6, the V gene TRBV6-2 or TRBV6-3, with 9 bases identical to TRBD1. V gave up 4 bases and J gave up 10 bases; unmatched junction bases: 17. There are 18 residues in the CDR3. The germline gives CDR1 MNHEY, CDR2 SVGEGT. For the CDR3, the DNA is TGTGCCAGCAGTTCTCAGCATCAACAGGGGGCGCAGTTCTCACCCCTCCACTTT. This sequence encodes CASSSQHQQGAQFSPLHF.

This clone was found many times. The V call is TRBV7-8, the J call TRBJ2-3; no clear D. This CDR3 spans 15 amino acids. The ends were cut back, 5 bases at V and 1 base at J, with 13 bases in the middle. Germline CDR1 SGHVS, CDR2 FQNEAQ. CDR3 nucleotide sequence: TGTGCCAGCAGCCGCACCCGACTGGGCACAGATACGCAGTATTTT. Its protein is CASSRTRLGTDTQYF. Full variable domain (rest looked up from reference TRBV7-8 and TRBJ2-3): GAGVSQSPRYKVAKRGQDVALRCDPISGHVSLFWYQQALGQGPEFLTYFQNEAQLDKSGLPSDRFFAERPEGSVSTLKIQRTQQEDSAVYLCASSRTRLGTDTQYFGPGTRLTVL.

This clone was seen once. Sequence at one end of the junction differs from germline and may be a read error. The chain links TRBV19 to TRBJ1-1; D gene uncertain. CDR1 is LNHDA and CDR2 is SQIVND in the germline V gene (reference sequence). The length of the CDR3 is 15 residues. The DNA of the CDR3 is TGTGCCAGTAGTATAGATGCGGGTTTGAAAACTGAAGCTTTCTTT. Encoded protein: CASSIDAGLKTEAFF.